The next 5 T cell receptor beta chains were all read from a single sample in a study of T cell responses to AZD1222 COVID-19 vaccine. The protocol was immunoSEQ multiplex PCR, while the TCRdb copy is restricted to in-frame clones and leaves out a portion. The table records about 84,000 clones, roughly 85% of them present only once. This material consisted of peripheral blood, taken 28 days after the second AZD1222 dose. These receptors were collected from an adult who received the AZD1222 COVID-19 vaccine.

The chain carries TRBV3-1 (or the pseudogene TRBV3-2) and TRBJ2-6, with 8 bases fitting TRBD1. Germline V gene data show CDR1 as LGHDT and CDR2 as YNNKEL (reference sequence). CDR3 length: 15 residues. The junction had 3 bases not matched to a gene; V was cut back by 6 bases and J by 2 bases. The CDR3 is CASRPDRAGANVLTF. CDR3 DNA sequence: TGTGCCAGCAGACCGGACAGGGCTGGGGCCAACGTCCTGACTTTC.

This clone came up a few times. This CDR3 reads CASSYGGSRNQPQHF. The DNA for the CDR3 is TGTGCCAGCAGTTACGGAGGCAGCCGCAATCAGCCCCAGCATTTT. This chain connects TRBV6-2 or TRBV6-3 to TRBJ1-5; no firm D call. V lost 2 bases and J lost 2, with 10 bases in between. CDR3 length: 15 residues. Germline loops: CDR1 MNHEY, CDR2 SVGEGT.

This clone was detected only a few times. This chain joins TRBV5-1 and TRBJ2-1, with 8 bases matching TRBD1. Germline CDR1 and CDR2: SGHRS and YFSETQ. This CDR3 contains 16 residues. V lost 1 base to trimming and J lost 9 bases; unmatched junction nucleotides: 12. The CDR3 sequence is CASSLTRTGPAGEQFF. The CDR3 nucleotides are TGCGCCAGCAGCTTGACCCGGACAGGGCCGGCGGGTGAGCAGTTCTTC.

The gene calls are TRBV11-3 and TRBJ1-1; D not certain. This CDR3 has 14 amino acids. Germline CDR1 is SGHNT and CDR2 is YENEEA. Deletions cut 5 bases from V and 2 bases from J, with 12 bases between. The CDR3 DNA sequence: TGTGCCAGCAGCAGAAGGACGGACAACACTGAAGCTTTCTTT. Its protein product is CASSRRTDNTEAFF. The entire variable domain, with the rest obtained from reference TRBV11-3 and TRBJ1-1, is as follows: EAGVVQSPRYKIIEKKQPVAFWCNPISGHNTLYWYLQNLGQGPELLIRYENEEAVDDSQLPKDRFSAERLKGVDSTLKIQPAELGDSAVYLCASSRRTDNTEAFFGQGTRLTVV.

The chain carries TRBV19 and TRBJ1-5; 8 bases map to TRBD1. J gave up 0 bases and V 10 bases, and 14 bases lay outside the gene matches. The CDR3 runs to 17 residues. The germline V gene has CDR1 LNHDA and CDR2 SQIVND (reference sequence). This chain's CDR3 is CATEGQAKISSNQPQHF. The CDR3 nucleotides are TGTGCCACCGAGGGACAGGCGAAGATTTCTAGCAATCAGCCCCAGCATTTT. Using reference TRBV19 and TRBJ1-5 for the parts outside the CDR3, the full variable domain is DGGITQSPKYLFRKEGQNVTLSCEQNLNHDAMYWYRQDPGQGLRLIYYSQIVNDFQKGDIAEGYSVSREKKESFPLTVTSAQKNPTAFYLCATEGQAKISSNQPQHFGDGTRLSIL.